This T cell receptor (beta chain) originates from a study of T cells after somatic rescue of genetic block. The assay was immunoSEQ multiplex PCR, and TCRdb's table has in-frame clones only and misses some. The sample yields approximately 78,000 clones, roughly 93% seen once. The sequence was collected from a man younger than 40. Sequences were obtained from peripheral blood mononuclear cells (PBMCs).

The CDR3 is CASRPGTSNTGELFF. CDR3 nucleotide sequence: TGTGCCAGTCGGCCCGGGACTAGCAACACCGGGGAGCTGTTTTTT. This chain uses TRBV19 with TRBJ2-2; 9 positions match TRBD2. After removal of 8 bases from V and 2 bases from J, the junction contained 6 bases not matched to a gene. This CDR3 spans 15 amino acids. Germline V gene sequence: CDR1 LNHDA, CDR2 SQIVND (reference sequence).